Included here is one TCR beta chain sequence, with context. Its recognized antigen is unknown. No much larger clonotype is one base removed from it; base qualities were not supplied. The data were taken from a study of blood T cell repertoires in COVID-19 (dated by TCRdb to the early 2020s). Broadly, across the study: The collaborator samples originated in the United States, Italy and Spain and spanned the acute and convalescent phases of COVID-19. The material from the prospective study consisted of cDNA or gDNA derived from T cells, B-cell-depleted T cells, or PBMCs. The dataset comprised deeply sampled blood TCRbeta repertoires from subjects exposed to, actively infected with, or recovered from COVID-19. The repertoires were released in a freely available public database intended as a resource for research on the immune response to SARS-CoV-2. Samples were obtained from the ongoing ImmuneRACE study (first 160 participants) and from some 1,200 subjects provided by 6 global collaborators. A de-identified subject ID, COVID-19 status, age in years and sex were almost always included in the sample metadata. Where available, HLA class I and class II types were taken from metadata supplied by the sample provider and were not determined by assay-based typing. The research as a whole found: Clinical and demographic metadata were provided uncurated, with the amount varying by source and participant.

Collaborating institutions collected whole blood in K2EDTA tubes following their own protocols. For TCRbeta analysis, collaborators shipped samples in one of three forms: frozen whole blood, isolated PBMCs, or DNA extracted from either of those sample types. The immunoSEQ Assay, a bias-controlled multiplex PCR, was used to amplify TCRbeta CDR3 regions from genomic DNA. As for the original processing: Within the assay, amplification of reference gene primers was used to estimate how many nucleated cells each sample contained. To quantify the absolute abundance of each unique TCRbeta CDR3 rearrangement, sequence reads were collapsed and filtered. Productive Simpson clonality was computed per sample as the square root of Simpson's diversity index over productive rearrangements. In its TCRdb copy, this immuneACCESS table keeps in-frame sequences only and misses some clones. Where compared with another copy, unresolved V genes explain less than half of these, and the others have no known cause. V, J and clone size are taken as reported in that table, and D and trimming were inferred from the DNA itself. This sample gives 50,000 or so clones in total; approximately 89% of them show up just once. The top ten constitute 15% to 20% of the sample.

Trimming leaves V shorter by 5 bases and J shorter by 2 bases, with the junction holding 12 bases beyond the gene matches. Measured from the cysteine to the phenylalanine, the CDR3 is 17 residues long. The DNA shown is the 51-base CDR3, in frame from base 1. CDR1 SGHTA and CDR2 FQGNSA were looked up in the germline V gene. The clonotype was recovered from a human donor in a cohort sampled during active COVID-19. This chain joins TRBV7-2 to TRBJ1-2, and TRBD1 aligns with 9 junction nucleotides. The material sequenced was peripheral blood. The CDR3 in this case is CASSVGQGFKGNYGYTF. The nucleotides read TGTGCCAGCAGCGTGGGACAGGGTTTCAAGGGGAACTATGGCTACACCTTC.